The T cell receptor beta chain under discussion was sequenced for a study of T cell clonotyping in hematopoietic cell transplantation. Libraries were prepared by immunoSEQ multiplex PCR; TCRdb keeps only in-frame clonotypes and omits some of them. The repertoire holds about 11,000 clones, with 89% as singletons. Between the trimmed V and J ends, which lost 5 bases and 0 bases, there was a span of 5 bases. This CDR3 has 12 residues. The germline V gene has CDR1 SGHAT and CDR2 FQNNGV. The rearrangement links TRBV11-2 to TRBJ2-7; the D is unclear. This sequence was found in a female patient over 55 who had an allogeneic stem cell transplant from an unrelated donor, so the T cells may come from the graft donor. Some clones in this sample may be carry-over from other donors' samples. This material consisted of PBMCs, taken 100 days after allogeneic stem cell transplant. The CDR3, as DNA: TGTGCCAGCAGCCCCGACTCCTACGAGCAGTACTTC. It yields the protein CASSPDSYEQYF.